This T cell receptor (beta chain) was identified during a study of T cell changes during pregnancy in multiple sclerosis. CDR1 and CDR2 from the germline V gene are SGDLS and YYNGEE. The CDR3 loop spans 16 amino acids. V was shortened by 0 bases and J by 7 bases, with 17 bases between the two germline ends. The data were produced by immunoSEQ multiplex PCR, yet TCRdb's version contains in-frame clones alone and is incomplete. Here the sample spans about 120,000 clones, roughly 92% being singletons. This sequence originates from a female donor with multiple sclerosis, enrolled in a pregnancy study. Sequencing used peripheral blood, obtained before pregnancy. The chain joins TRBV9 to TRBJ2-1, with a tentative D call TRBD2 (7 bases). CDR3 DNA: TGTGCCAGCAGCGTAGCTGGGGGGGGGCCCTCTAATGAGCAGTTCTTC. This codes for CASSVAGGGPSNEQFF.